The 13 T cell receptor beta chains below were found in one sample sequenced in a study of T cell responses to AZD1222 COVID-19 vaccine. TCRdb's copy holds only in-frame clones and misses some; the assay was immunoSEQ multiplex PCR. Of about 170,000 clones listed, over 90% are singletons. The starting material was peripheral blood, obtained on day 0 of AZD1222 vaccination. These receptors originate from an adult in good health.

This chain connects TRBV10-1 to TRBJ2-3; 8 nucleotides match TRBD2. Germline lookup yields CDR1 WNHNN and CDR2 SYGVQD (reference sequence). V was clipped by 2 bases and J by 6 bases; unmatched bases: 4. This CDR3 has 14 amino acids. The CDR3 bases are TGCGCCAGCAGTGAGGCGGGAGGAGTGGATACGCAGTATTTT. It translates to CASSEAGGVDTQYF.

The chain employs TRBV2 and TRBJ1-5; D gene ambiguous. The CDR3 spans 15 residues. V was clipped by 7 bases and J by 0 bases, with 13 bases between them. Germline V lookup: CDR1 SNHLY, CDR2 FYNNEI. CDR3 nucleotide sequence: TGTGCCAGCACCCCGGACCGTTATAGCAATCAGCCCCAGCATTTT. Translated: CASTPDRYSNQPQHF.

V is TRBV5-1 and J is TRBJ2-1; TRBD2 aligns across 8 bases. The CDR3 covers 14 residues. Germline CDR1 and CDR2: SGHRS and YFSETQ. V lost 6 bases and J lost 4; bases outside the gene matches: 6. DNA for the CDR3: TGCGCCAGCACCCTTTCGGGGGGGTACAATGAGCAGTTCTTC. This translates into CASTLSGGYNEQFF.

The rearrangement joins TRBV5-1 to TRBJ2-3; 9 nucleotides match TRBD1. Germline CDR1 and CDR2: SGHRS and YFSETQ. The J segment lost 3 bases and the V segment lost 4 bases, leaving 9 bases of the junction unmatched. CDR3 size: 16 residues. The CDR3 loop is CASSLSGTGTTDTQYF. The CDR3 DNA sequence: TGCGCCAGCAGCCTGTCGGGGACAGGGACGACAGATACGCAGTATTTT.

The chain recombines TRBV21-1 with TRBJ1-6. TRBV21-1 is listed as a pseudogene. CDR3 length equals 11 residues. The CDR3 DNA sequence: TGTGCCAGCAGCAAACTTATACCCCTCCACTTT. Protein product: CASSKLIPLHF.

This chain joins TRBV12-5 and TRBJ1-2; a possible D gene is TRBD1 (5 bases). From germline, CDR1 is LGHNT and CDR2 FRNRAP. CDR3 length: 15 residues. Trimming left V 0 bases short and J 5 bases short, with 13 bases between. The CDR3 nucleotides read TGTGCTAGTGGTTTGGTACGCGACAGCAGTTATGGCTACACCTTC. Translation gives CASGLVRDSSYGYTF.

This chain connects TRBV19 to TRBJ2-5; D possibly matches TRBD1 or TRBD2 (6 bases each). Deletions cut 4 bases from V and 5 bases from J, with 17 bases between. CDR3 size: 15 residues. Germline V gene data show CDR1 as LNHDA and CDR2 as SQIVND (reference sequence). CDR3 loop: CASSSRDSQGETQYF. CDR3 coding DNA: TGTGCCAGTAGTAGCAGGGACTCCCAGGGGGAGACCCAGTACTTC.

In its sample, this clone was seen once. The chain has TRBV10-3 and TRBJ1-6; D is ambiguous. Between the trimmed V and J ends, which lost 2 bases and 5 bases, there was a span of 7 bases. The CDR3 contains 14 residues. Per germline, CDR1 ENHRY and CDR2 SYGVKD. The CDR3 coding sequence is TGTGCCATCAGTGAGGGGATTAATAATTCACCCCTCCACTTT. This encodes CAISEGINNSPLHF.

This chain joins TRBV7-8 and TRBJ2-2, with a weak D call TRBD1 (6 bases). The germline gives CDR1 SGHVS, CDR2 FQNEAQ. This CDR3 comprises 16 residues. Trimming removed 5 bases from V and 0 bases from J, with 13 bases in between. CDR3 sequence (DNA): TGTGCCAGCAGCACTCGACAGGAACCGAACACCGGGGAGCTGTTTTTT. It is translated as CASSTRQEPNTGELFF.

V gene TRBV3-1 (or the pseudogene TRBV3-2) combines with J gene TRBJ1-2, with D hard to call. Germline V gives CDR1 LGHDT, CDR2 YNNKEL (reference sequence). Between the trimmed V and J ends, which lost 2 bases and 6 bases, there was a span of 16 bases. The length of the CDR3 is 15 residues. The CDR3 here is CASSQPLPTSHGYTF. The CDR3 nucleotides read TGTGCCAGCAGCCAACCGCTTCCCACGTCCCATGGCTACACCTTC.

The chain uses TRBV2 and TRBJ2-2; the match to TRBD1 covers 8 bases. V was clipped by 10 bases and J by 5 bases; unmatched bases: 6. Germline loops: CDR1 SNHLY, CDR2 FYNNEI. CDR3 size: 13 residues. CDR3 sequence (DNA): TGTGCCACCACGACAGGGGAGACCGGGGAGCTGTTTTTT. The encoded protein is CATTTGETGELFF.

This chain uses TRBV5-4 with TRBJ1-1, with unresolved D. The germline V and J ends were trimmed by 3 bases and 0 bases, with 12 bases remaining between them. Germline CDR1 SGHNT, CDR2 YYREEE (reference sequence). The CDR3 consists of 15 residues. CDR3 loop: CASSSSGVMNTEAFF. In nucleotides, the CDR3 is TGTGCCAGCAGCTCTTCAGGCGTCATGAACACTGAAGCTTTCTTT.

The chain uses TRBV6-2 or TRBV6-3 and TRBJ1-1; no definite D call. The CDR3 spans 14 residues. CDR1 and CDR2 from the germline V gene are MNHEY and SVGEGT. Trimming removed 4 bases from V and 1 base from J, with 10 bases in between. CDR3 nucleotides: TGTGCCAGCAGTTTTTTTATGACGAACACTGAAGCTTTCTTT. Protein sequence: CASSFFMTNTEAFF.